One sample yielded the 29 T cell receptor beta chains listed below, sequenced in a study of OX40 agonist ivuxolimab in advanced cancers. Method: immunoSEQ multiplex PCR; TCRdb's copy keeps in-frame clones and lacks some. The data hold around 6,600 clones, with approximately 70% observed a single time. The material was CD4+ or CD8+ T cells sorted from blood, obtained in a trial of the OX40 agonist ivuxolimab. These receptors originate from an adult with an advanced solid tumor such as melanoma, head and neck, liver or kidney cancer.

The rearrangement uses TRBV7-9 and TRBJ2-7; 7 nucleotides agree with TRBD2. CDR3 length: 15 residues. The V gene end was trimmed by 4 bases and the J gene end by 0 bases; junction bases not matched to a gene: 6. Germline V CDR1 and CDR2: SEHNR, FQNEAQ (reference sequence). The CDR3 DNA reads TGTGCCAGCAGCTCAGCTAGCGGACCCTCCTACGAGCAGTACTTC. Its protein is CASSSASGPSYEQYF. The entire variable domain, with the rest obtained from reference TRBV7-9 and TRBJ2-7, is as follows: DTGVSQNPRHKITKRGQNVTFRCDPISEHNRLYWYRQTLGQGPEFLTYFQNEAQLEKSRLLSDRFSAERPKGSFSTLEIQRTEQGDSAMYLCASSSASGPSYEQYFGPGTRLTVT.

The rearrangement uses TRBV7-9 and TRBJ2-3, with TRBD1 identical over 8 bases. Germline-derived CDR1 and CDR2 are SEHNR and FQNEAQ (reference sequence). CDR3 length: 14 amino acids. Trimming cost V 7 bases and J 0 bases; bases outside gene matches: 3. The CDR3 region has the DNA TGTGCCAGCAATCAGGGGGCTAGCACAGATACGCAGTATTTT. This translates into CASNQGASTDTQYF.

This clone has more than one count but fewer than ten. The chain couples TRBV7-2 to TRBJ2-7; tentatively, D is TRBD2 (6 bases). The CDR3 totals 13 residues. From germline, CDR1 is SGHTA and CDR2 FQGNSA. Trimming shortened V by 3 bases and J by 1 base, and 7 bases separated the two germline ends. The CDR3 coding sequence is TGTGCCAGCAGCTTCGGGGGATCCTACGAGCAGTACTTC. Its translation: CASSFGGSYEQYF. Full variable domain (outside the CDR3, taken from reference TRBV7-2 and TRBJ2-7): GAGVSQSPSNKVTEKGKDVELRCDPISGHTALYWYRQSLGQGLEFLIYFQGNSAPDKSGLPSDRFSAERTGGSVSTLTIQRTQQEDSAVYLCASSFGGSYEQYFGPGTRLTVT.

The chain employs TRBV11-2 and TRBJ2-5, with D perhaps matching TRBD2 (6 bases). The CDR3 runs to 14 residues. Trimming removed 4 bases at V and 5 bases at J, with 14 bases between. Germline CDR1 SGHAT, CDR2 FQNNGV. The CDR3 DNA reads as TGTGCCAGCAGCTCCCCTGCCGGGGGTGAGACCCAGTACTTC. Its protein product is CASSSPAGGETQYF.

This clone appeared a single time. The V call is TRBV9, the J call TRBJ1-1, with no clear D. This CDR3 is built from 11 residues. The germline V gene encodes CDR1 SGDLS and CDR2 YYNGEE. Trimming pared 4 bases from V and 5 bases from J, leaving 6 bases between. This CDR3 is CASSKGTEAFF. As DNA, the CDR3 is TGTGCCAGCAGCAAAGGGACTGAAGCTTTCTTT.

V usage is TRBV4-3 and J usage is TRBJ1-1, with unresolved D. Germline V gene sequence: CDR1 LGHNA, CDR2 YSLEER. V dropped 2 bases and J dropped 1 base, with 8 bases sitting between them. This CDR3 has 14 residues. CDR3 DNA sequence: TGCGCCAGCAGCCAATATCTCTCGAACACTGAAGCTTTCTTT. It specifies CASSQYLSNTEAFF.

Here the CDR3 reads CASSINGGAGDTQYF. The CDR3 DNA sequence: TGTGCCAGTAGTATTAACGGGGGGGCCGGTGATACGCAGTATTTT. The chain employs TRBV19 and TRBJ2-3; 8 bases match TRBD2. V lost 3 bases, J lost 6 bases, and 8 bases stayed unmatched. The CDR3 runs to 15 residues. The germline CDR1 and CDR2 sequences are LNHDA and SQIVND (reference sequence).

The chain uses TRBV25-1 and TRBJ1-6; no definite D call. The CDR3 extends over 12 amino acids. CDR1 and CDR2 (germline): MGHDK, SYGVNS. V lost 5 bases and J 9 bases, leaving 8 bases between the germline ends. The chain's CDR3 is CASSTGRSPLHF. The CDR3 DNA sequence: TGTGCCAGCAGTACGGGTCGTTCACCCCTCCACTTT.

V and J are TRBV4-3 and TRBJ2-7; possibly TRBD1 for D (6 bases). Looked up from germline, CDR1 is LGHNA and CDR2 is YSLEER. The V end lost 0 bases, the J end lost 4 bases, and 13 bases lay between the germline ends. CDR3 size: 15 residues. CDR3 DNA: TGCGCCAGCAGCCAAGAACAGGGTTTGGCGTACGAGCAGTACTTC. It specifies CASSQEQGLAYEQYF.

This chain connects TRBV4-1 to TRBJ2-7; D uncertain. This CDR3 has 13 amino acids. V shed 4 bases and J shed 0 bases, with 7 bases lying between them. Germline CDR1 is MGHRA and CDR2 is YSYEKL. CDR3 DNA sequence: TGCGCCAGCAGCCCCGGGTTCTCCTACGAGCAGTACTTC. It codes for CASSPGFSYEQYF.

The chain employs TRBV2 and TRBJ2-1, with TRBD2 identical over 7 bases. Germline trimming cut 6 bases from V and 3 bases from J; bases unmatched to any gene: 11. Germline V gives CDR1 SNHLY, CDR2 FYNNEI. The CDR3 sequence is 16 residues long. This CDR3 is CASRPQVAGDYNEQFF. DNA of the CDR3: TGTGCCAGCAGGCCCCAGGTGGCGGGAGACTACAATGAGCAGTTCTTC.

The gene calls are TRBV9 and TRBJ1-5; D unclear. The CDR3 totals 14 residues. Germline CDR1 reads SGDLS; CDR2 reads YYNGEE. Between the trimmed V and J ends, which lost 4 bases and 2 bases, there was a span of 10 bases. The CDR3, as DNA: TGTGCCAGCAGCCCGGACCTGGGCAATCAGCCCCAGCATTTT. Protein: CASSPDLGNQPQHF.

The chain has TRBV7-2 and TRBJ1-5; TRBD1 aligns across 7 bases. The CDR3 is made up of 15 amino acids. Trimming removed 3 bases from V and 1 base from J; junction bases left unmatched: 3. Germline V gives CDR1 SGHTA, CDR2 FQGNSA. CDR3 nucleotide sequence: TGTGCCAGCAGCTTGGACAGGTCGAGCAATCAGCCCCAGCATTTT. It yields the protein CASSLDRSSNQPQHF. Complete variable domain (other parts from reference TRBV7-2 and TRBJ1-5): GAGVSQSPSNKVTEKGKDVELRCDPISGHTALYWYRQSLGQGLEFLIYFQGNSAPDKSGLPSDRFSAERTGGSVSTLTIQRTQQEDSAVYLCASSLDRSSNQPQHFGDGTRLSIL.

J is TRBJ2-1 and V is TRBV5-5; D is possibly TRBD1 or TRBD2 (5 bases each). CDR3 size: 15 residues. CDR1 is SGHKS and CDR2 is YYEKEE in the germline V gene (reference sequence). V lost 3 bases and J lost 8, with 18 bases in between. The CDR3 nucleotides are TGTGCCAGCAGCTCTCCTGGGGGTGTAGGCGATGAGCAGTTCTTC. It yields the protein CASSSPGGVGDEQFF.

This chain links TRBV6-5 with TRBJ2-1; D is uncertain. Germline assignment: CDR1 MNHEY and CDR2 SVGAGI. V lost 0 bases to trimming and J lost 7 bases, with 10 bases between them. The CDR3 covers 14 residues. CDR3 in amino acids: CASSYSGFKNEQFF. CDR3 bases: TGTGCCAGCAGTTACTCCGGTTTTAAAAATGAGCAGTTCTTC.

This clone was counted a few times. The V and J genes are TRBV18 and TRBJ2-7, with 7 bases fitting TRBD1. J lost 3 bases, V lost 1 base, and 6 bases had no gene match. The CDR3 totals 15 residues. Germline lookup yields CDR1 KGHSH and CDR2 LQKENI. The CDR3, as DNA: TGTGCCAGCTCACCACTCGGGACAGAAGACTACGAGCAGTACTTC. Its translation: CASSPLGTEDYEQYF.

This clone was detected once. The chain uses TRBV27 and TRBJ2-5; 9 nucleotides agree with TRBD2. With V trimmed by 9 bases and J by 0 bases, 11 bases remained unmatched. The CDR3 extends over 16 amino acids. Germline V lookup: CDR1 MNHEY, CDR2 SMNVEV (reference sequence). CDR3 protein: CASSFWASGDQETQYF. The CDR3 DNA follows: TGTGCCAGTAGCTTTTGGGCTAGCGGGGACCAAGAGACCCAGTACTTC.

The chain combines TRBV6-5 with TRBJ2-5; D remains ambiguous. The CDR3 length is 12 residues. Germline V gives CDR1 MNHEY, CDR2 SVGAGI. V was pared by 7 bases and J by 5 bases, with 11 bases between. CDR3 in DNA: TGTGCCAGCACCGACTGGCAGGAGACCCAGTACTTC. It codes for CASTDWQETQYF.

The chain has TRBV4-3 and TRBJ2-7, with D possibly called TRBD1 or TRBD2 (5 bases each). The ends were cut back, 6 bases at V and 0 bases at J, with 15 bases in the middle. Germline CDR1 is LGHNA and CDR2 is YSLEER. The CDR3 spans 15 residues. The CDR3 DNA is TGCGCCAGCAGTCCCGGGACGGCAAGCTCCTACGAGCAGTACTTC. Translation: CASSPGTASSYEQYF.

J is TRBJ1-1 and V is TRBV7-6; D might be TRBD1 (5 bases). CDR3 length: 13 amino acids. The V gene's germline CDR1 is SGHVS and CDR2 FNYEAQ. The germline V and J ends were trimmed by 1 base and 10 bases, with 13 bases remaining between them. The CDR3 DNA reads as TGTGCCAGCAGCTTAGGTCCCAGGGAGGGAGCTTTCTTT. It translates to CASSLGPREGAFF.

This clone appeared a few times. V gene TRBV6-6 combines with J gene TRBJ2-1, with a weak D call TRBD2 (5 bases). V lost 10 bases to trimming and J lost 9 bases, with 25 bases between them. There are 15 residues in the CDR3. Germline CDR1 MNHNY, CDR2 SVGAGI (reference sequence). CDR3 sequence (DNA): TGTGCCACTTCGCTGCTGAGGAGCGGTGAAGGTGAGCAGTTCTTC. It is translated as CATSLLRSGEGEQFF.

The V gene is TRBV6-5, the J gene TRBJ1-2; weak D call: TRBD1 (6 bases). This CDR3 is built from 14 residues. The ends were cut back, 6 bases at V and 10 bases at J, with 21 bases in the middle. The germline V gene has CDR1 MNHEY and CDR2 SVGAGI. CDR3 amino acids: CASSPGTFSRDYTF. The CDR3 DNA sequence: TGTGCCAGCAGCCCCGGGACATTCTCGCGGGACTACACCTTC.

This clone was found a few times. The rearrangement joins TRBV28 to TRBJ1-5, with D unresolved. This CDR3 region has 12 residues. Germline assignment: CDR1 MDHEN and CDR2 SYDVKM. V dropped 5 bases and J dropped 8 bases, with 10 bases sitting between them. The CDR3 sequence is CASSNIREPQHF. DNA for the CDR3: TGTGCCAGCAGTAACATCCGGGAGCCCCAGCATTTT.

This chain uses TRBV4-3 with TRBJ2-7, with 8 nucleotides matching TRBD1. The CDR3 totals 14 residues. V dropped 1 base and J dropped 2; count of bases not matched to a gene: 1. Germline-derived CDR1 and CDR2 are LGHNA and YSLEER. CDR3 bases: TGCGCCAGCAGCCAAGGCAGGGGGCCCTACGAGCAGTACTTC. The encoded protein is CASSQGRGPYEQYF.

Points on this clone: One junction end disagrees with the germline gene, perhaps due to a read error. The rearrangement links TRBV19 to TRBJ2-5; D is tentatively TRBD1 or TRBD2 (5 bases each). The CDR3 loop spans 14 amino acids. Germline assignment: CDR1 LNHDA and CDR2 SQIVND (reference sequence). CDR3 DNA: TGTGCCAGTAGTATCCGGGACCATCAAGAGATCCAGTACTTC. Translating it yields CASSIRDHQEIQYF. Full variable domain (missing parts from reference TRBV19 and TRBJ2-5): DGGITQSPKYLFRKEGQNVTLSCEQNLNHDAMYWYRQDPGQGLRLIYYSQIVNDFQKGDIAEGYSVSREKKESFPLTVTSAQKNPTAFYLCASSIRDHQEIQYFGPGTRLLVL.

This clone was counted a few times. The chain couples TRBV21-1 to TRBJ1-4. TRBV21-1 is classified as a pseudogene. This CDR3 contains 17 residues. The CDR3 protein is CASSKVTGFATNEKLFF. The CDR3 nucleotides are TGTGCCAGCAGCAAGGTGACTGGATTCGCAACTAATGAAAAACTGTTTTTT.

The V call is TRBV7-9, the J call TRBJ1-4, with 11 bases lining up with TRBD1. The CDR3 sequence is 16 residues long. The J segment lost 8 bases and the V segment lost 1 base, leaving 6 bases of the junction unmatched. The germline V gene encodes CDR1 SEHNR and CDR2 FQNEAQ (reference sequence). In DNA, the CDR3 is TGTGCCAGCAGCTTAGTTGGACAGGGGGCTCAGGAAAAACTGTTTTTT. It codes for CASSLVGQGAQEKLFF.

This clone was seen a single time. CDR3 sequence reads: CATRDQRFLNTEAFF. DNA of the CDR3: TGTGCCACCAGGGACCAGCGGTTCCTGAACACTGAAGCTTTCTTT. This chain uses TRBV15 with TRBJ1-1; D unclear. The CDR3 has 15 residues. Germline lookup yields CDR1 LNHNV and CDR2 YYDKDF (reference sequence). V was cut by 6 bases and J by 0 bases, with 14 bases left in between.

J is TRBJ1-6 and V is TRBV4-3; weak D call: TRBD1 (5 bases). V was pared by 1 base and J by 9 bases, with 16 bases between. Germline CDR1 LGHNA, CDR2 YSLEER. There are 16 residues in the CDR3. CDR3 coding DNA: TGCGCCAGCAGCCAAGTTGAAGGAGGGGTTCGTTCACCCCTCCACTTT. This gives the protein CASSQVEGGVRSPLHF.